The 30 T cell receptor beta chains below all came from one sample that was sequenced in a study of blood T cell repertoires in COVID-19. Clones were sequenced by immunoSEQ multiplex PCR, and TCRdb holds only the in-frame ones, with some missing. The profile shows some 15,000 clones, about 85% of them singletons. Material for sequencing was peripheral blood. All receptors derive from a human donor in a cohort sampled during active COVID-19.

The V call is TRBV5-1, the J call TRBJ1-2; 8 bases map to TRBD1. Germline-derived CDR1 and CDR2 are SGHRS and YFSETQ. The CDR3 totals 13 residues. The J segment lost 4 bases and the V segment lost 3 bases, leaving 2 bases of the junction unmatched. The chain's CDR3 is CASSSTGGYGYTF. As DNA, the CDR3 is TGCGCCAGCAGCTCAACAGGGGGCTATGGCTACACCTTC.

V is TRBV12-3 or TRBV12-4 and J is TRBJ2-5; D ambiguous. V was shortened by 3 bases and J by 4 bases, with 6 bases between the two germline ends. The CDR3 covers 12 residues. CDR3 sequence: CASSLTGETQYF. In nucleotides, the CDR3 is TGTGCCAGCAGTTTGACGGGAGAGACCCAGTACTTC.

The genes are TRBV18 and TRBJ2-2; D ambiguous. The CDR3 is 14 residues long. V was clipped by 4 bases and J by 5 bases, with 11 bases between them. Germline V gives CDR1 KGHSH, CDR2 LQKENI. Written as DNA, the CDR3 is TGTGCCAGCTCACTACAAATACAAACCGGGGAGCTGTTTTTT. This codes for CASSLQIQTGELFF.

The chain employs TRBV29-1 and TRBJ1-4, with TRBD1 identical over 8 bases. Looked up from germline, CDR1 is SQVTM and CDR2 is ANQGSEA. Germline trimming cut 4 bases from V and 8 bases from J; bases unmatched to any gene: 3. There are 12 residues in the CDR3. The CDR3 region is CSVGTGGEKLFF. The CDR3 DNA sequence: TGCAGCGTTGGCACAGGGGGGGAAAAACTGTTTTTT.

CDR3 DNA: TGTGCCAGCAGCTCAGGACTAGCGGGGAATAATGAGCAGTTCTTC. Encoded protein: CASSSGLAGNNEQFF. This chain links TRBV7-3 with TRBJ2-1, with 12 bases identical to TRBD2. V shed 4 bases and J 7 bases; nucleotides not matched to a gene: 5. Germline V gene lookup returns CDR1 SGHTA and CDR2 FQGTGA. CDR3 size: 15 residues.

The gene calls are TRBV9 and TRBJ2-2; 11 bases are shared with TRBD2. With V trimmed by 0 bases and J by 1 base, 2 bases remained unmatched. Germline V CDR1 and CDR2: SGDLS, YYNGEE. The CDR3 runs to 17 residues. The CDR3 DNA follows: TGTGCCAGCAGCGTAGAAACTAGCGGGAGGAACACCGGGGAGCTGTTTTTT. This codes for CASSVETSGRNTGELFF.

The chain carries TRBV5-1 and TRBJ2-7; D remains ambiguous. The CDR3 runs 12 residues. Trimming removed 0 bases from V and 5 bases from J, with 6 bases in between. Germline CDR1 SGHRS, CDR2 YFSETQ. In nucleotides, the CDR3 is TGCGCCAGCAGCTTGGCCGGTAACGAGCAGTACTTC. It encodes CASSLAGNEQYF.

The CDR3 reads CASSPTRLTDTQYF. For the CDR3, the DNA is TGCGCCAGCAGTCCTACCCGTCTCACAGATACGCAGTATTTT. This chain connects TRBV23-1 to TRBJ2-3; D gene ambiguous. TRBV23-1 is an ORF for which the function is uncertain. With 4 bases removed from V and 2 bases from J, the gap between germline ends came to 10 bases. The CDR3 contains 14 residues.

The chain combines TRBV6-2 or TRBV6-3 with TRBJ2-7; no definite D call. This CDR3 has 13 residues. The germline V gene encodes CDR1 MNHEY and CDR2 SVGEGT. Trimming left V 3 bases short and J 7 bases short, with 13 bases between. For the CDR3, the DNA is TGTGCCAGCAGTTATTACCTCCACGGGGAGCAGTACTTC. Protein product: CASSYYLHGEQYF.

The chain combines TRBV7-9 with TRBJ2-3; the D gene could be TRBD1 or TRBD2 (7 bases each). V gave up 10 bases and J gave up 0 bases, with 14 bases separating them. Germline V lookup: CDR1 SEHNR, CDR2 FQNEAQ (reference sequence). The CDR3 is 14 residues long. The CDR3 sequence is CATTGEGSTDTQYF. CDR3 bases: TGTGCCACCACAGGGGAGGGGAGCACAGATACGCAGTATTTT.

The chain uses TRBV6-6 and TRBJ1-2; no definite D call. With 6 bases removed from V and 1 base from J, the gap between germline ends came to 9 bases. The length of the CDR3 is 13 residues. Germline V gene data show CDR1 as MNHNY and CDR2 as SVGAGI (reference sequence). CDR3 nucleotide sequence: TGTGCCAGCAGCAGAGACATTAACTATGGCTACACCTTC. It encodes CASSRDINYGYTF.

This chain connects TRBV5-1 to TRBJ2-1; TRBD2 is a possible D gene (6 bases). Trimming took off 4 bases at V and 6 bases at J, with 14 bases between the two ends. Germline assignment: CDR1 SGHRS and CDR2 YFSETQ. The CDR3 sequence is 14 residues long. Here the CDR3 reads CASSRGTQPNEQFF. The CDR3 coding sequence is TGCGCCAGCAGCCGCGGGACCCAGCCCAATGAGCAGTTCTTC.

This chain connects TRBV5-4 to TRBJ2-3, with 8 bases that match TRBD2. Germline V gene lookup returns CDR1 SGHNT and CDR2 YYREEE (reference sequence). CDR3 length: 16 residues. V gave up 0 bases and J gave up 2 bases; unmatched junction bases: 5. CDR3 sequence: CASSLDPGGATDTQYF. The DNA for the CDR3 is TGTGCCAGCAGCTTGGATCCCGGGGGGGCCACAGATACGCAGTATTTT.

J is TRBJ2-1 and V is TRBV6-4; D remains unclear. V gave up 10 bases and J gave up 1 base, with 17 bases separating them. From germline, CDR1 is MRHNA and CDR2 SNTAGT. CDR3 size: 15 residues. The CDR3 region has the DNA TGTGCCACCATCGTTGGTCGCGGTTCCTACAATGAGCAGTTCTTC. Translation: CATIVGRGSYNEQFF.

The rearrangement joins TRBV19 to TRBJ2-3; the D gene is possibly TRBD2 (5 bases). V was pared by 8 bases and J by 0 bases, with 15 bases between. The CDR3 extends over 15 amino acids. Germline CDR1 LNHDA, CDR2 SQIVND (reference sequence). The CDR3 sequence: CASQTRGGSTDTQYF. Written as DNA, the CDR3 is TGTGCCAGTCAAACAAGAGGCGGGAGCACAGATACGCAGTATTTT.

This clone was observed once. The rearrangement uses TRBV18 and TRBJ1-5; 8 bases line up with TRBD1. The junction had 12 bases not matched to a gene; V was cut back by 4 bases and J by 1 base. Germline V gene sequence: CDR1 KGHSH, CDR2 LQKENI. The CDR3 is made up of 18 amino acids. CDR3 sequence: CASSRGKDRAESNQPQHF. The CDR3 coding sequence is TGTGCCAGCTCACGGGGAAAGGACAGGGCGGAGAGCAATCAGCCCCAGCATTTT.

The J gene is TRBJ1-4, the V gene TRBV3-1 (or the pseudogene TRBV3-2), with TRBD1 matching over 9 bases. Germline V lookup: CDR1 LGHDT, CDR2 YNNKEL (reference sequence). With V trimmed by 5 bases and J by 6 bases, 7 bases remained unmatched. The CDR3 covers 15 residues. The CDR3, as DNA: TGTGCCAGCAGCTTAGGACAGGGGCGACATGAAAAACTGTTTTTT. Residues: CASSLGQGRHEKLFF.

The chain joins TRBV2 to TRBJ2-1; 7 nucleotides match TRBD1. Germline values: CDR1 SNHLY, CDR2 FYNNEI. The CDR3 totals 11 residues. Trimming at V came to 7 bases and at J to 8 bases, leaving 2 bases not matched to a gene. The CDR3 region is CASNRGDEQFF. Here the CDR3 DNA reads TGTGCCAGCAACAGGGGCGATGAGCAGTTCTTC.

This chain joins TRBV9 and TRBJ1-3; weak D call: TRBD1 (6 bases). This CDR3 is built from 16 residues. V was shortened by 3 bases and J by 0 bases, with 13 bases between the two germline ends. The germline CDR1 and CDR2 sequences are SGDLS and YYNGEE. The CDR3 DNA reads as TGTGCCAGCAGCGCCGCGACAGGAAACTCTGGAAACACCATATATTTT. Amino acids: CASSAATGNSGNTIYF.

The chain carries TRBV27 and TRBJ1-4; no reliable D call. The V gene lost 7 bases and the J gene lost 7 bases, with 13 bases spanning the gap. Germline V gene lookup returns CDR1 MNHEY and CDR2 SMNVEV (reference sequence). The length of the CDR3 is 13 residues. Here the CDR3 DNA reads TGTGCCAGCAAAGGAGCCCTAGCTGAAAAACTGTTTTTT. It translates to CASKGALAEKLFF.

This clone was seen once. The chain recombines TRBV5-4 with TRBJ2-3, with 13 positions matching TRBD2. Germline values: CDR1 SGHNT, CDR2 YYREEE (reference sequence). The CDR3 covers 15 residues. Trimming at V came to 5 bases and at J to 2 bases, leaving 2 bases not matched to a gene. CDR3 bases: TGTGCCAGCAGAGGGACTAGCGGGGACACAGATACGCAGTATTTT. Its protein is CASRGTSGDTDTQYF.

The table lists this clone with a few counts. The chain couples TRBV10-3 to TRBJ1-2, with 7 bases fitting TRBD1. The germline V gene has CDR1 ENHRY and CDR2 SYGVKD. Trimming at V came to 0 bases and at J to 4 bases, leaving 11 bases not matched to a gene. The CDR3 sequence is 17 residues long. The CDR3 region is CAISESQRTGAFYGYTF. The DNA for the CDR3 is TGTGCCATCAGTGAGTCGCAAAGGACAGGAGCTTTCTATGGCTACACCTTC.

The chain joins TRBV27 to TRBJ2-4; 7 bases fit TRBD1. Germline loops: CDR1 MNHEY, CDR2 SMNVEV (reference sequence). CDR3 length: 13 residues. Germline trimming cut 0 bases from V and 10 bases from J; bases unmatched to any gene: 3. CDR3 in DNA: TGTGCCAGCAGTTTATCGGGACAGACTATTCAGTACTTC. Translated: CASSLSGQTIQYF.

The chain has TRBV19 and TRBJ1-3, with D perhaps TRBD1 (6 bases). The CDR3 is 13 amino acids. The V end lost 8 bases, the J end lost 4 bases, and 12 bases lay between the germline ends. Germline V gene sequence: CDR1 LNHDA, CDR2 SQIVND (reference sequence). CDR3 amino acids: CASQQGGGNTIYF. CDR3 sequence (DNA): TGTGCCAGTCAACAGGGCGGAGGAAACACCATATATTTT.

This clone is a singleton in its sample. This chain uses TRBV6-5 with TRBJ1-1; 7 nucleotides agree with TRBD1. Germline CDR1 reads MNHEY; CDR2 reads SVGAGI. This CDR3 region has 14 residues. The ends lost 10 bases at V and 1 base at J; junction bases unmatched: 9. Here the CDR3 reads CAINLRDRNTEAFF. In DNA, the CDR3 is TGTGCCATCAACCTAAGGGACAGGAACACTGAAGCTTTCTTT.

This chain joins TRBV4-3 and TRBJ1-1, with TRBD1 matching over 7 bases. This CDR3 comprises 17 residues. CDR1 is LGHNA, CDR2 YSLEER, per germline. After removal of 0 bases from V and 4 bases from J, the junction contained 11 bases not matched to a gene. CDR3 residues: CASSQDYLEGATTEAFF. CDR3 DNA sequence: TGCGCCAGCAGCCAAGATTATTTGGAGGGGGCGACCACTGAAGCTTTCTTT.

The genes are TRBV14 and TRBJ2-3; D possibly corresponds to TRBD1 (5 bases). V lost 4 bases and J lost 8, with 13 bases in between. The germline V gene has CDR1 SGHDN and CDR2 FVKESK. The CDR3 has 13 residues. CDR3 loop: CASSRSRQSTQYF. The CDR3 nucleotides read TGTGCCAGCAGCCGGAGCAGACAGTCTACGCAGTATTTT. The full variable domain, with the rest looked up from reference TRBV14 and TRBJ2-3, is EAGVTQFPSHSVIEKGQTVTLRCDPISGHDNLYWYRRVMGKEIKFLLHFVKESKQDESGMPNNRFLAERTGGTYSTLKVQPAELEDSGVYFCASSRSRQSTQYFGPGTRLTVL.

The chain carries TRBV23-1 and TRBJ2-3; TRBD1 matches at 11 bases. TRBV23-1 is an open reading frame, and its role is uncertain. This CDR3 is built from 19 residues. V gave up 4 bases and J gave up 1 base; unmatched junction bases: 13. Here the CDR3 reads CASSPPGQGAPPCTDTQYF. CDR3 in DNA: TGCGCCAGCAGTCCACCTGGACAGGGGGCCCCACCATGCACAGATACGCAGTATTTT.

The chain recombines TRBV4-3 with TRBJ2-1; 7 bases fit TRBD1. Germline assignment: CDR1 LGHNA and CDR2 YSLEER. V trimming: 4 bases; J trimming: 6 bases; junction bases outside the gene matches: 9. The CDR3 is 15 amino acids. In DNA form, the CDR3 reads TGCGCCAGCAGCCGCAAATGGGCAGGGGGCAATGAGCAGTTCTTC. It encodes CASSRKWAGGNEQFF.

CDR3 amino acids: CASSLSFGGGNEQFF. The CDR3 bases are TGTGCCAGCAGCCTCTCATTCGGGGGGGGCAATGAGCAGTTCTTC. V is TRBV3-1 (or the pseudogene TRBV3-2) and J is TRBJ2-1, with 8 bases lining up with TRBD2. The CDR3 runs 15 residues. Per the germline V gene, CDR1 is LGHDT and CDR2 is YNNKEL (reference sequence). V shed 4 bases and J 6 bases; nucleotides not matched to a gene: 8.